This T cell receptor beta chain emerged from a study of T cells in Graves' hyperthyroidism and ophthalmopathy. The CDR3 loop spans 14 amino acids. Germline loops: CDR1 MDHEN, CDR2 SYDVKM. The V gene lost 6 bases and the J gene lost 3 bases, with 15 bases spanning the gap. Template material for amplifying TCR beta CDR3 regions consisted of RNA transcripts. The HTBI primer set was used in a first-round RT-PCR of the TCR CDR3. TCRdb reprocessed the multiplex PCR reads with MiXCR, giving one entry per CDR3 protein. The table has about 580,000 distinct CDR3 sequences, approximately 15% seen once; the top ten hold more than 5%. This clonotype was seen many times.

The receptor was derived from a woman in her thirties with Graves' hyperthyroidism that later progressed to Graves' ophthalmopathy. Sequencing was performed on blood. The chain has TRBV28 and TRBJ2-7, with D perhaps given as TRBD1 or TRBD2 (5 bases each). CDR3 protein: CASRTPGPSYEQYF. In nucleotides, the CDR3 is TGTGCCAGCAGGACACCGGGACCGAGCTACGAGCAGTACTTC.